This is a list of T cell receptor beta chains from one sample in a study of identical twins. TCRdb reprocessed the 5' RACE reads via MiXCR and lists one record per CDR3 protein. The table has some 660,000 distinct CDR3 sequences, around 8.6% seen once; the top ten hold 0.98%. The same data also contributed to another study, on yellow fever vaccine responses in identical twins.

The sample taken for sequencing was PBMCs. These receptors were collected from a woman aged 18-29 years in good health. Each CDR3 is given with its conserved first and last residue. The D gene is left open where the match is weak. Size tells how often a clone was seen (once, few, many) or the class of an expanded clone, and some rows leave it out.

abundance | j_gene | d_gene | v_gene | CDR3nt | CDR3aa
few | TRBJ2-4 | TRBD1 | TRBV6-2/TRBV6-3 | TGTGCCAGCAAGGGGACAGAAAACATTCAGTACTTC | CASKGTENIQYF
. | TRBJ2-6 | TRBD2 | TRBV18 | TGTGCCAGCTCACCGGTAGCGGGGGAATCTGGGGCCAACGTCCTGACTTTC | CASSPVAGESGANVLTF
many | TRBJ2-2 | TRBD2 | TRBV2 | TGTGCCAGCGGAACCCAAAGGGGACTAGCGTTTAATTTT | CASGTQRGLAFNF
. | TRBJ1-1 | . | TRBV7-2 | TGTGCCAGCAGCTTAGCCTCAGCGGCTAACACTGAAGCTTTCTTT | CASSLASAANTEAFF
many | TRBJ2-2 | TRBD1 | TRBV6-5 | TGTGCCAGCAGTTCGCAGGGGGCAGTCACCGGGGAGCTGTTTTTT | CASSSQGAVTGELFF
. | TRBJ2-5 | TRBD2 | TRBV3-1 | TGTGCCAGCAGCCCCCGACGACAAGCGGGGTGGGAGACCCAGTACTTC | CASSPRRQAGWETQYF
many | TRBJ2-2 | . | TRBV12-3/TRBV12-4 | TGTGCCAGCAGGACTACAGGGCTGGGGAACACCGGGGAGCTGTTTTTT | CASRTTGLGNTGELFF
. | TRBJ2-7 | . | TRBV12-3/TRBV12-4 | TGTGCCAGCAGCCTCCCCGGAGGGCAGGGGGGGTACGAGCAGTACTTC | CASSLPGGQGGYEQYF
. | TRBJ2-2 | TRBD1 | TRBV7-3 | TGTGCCAGCAGCTTAGGGACAGTCAACGGGGAGCTGTTTTTT | CASSLGTVNGELFF
few | TRBJ2-1 | TRBD2 | TRBV24-1 | TGTGCCACCAGTGCAACTGGACTAGCGGGGGGGCAGCGGTTCTTC | CATSATGLAGGQRFF
many | TRBJ2-1 | TRBD2 | TRBV10-3 | TGTGCCATCAGTGCCGGGACTAGTCAGCCGCTCCAGTTCTTC | CAISAGTSQPLQFF
many | TRBJ2-7 | . | TRBV6-1 | TGTGCCAGCAGTGAAGCAGGGGGAGAGCAGTACTTC | CASSEAGGEQYF
few | TRBJ2-4 | TRBD2 | TRBV28 | TGTGCCAGCAGTTTATCCCTGGCTAGCGGGAGGAACTCAGGGGGGACTGTGGCCAAAAACATTCAGTACTTC | CASSLSLASGRNSGGTVAKNIQYF
many | TRBJ2-7 | TRBD1 | TRBV12-3/TRBV12-4 | TGTGCCAGCAGTTTAGCGGACAGGGGGCAATACGAGCAGTACTTC | CASSLADRGQYEQYF
. | TRBJ1-2 | . | TRBV12-3/TRBV12-4 | TGTGCCAGCAGTTTTCGACAGTATGGCTACACCTTC | CASSFRQYGYTF
few | TRBJ2-2 | . | TRBV24-1 | TGTGCCACCAGTGATTTTCCGCTGCTTGATGGCGGGGAGCTGTTTTTT | CATSDFPLLDGGELFF
few | TRBJ2-5 | . | TRBV2 | TGTGCCAGCAGCCCGATGGGGACCGAGACCCAGTACTTC | CASSPMGTETQYF
many | TRBJ1-1 | . | TRBV28 | TGTGCCAGCAGTCTAAGCGCCCTTGGGGACACTGAAGCTTTCTTT | CASSLSALGDTEAFF
few | TRBJ1-1 | . | TRBV7-9 | TGTGCCAGCAGGCCAGAGTCGGACACTGAAGCTTTCTTT | CASRPESDTEAFF
. | TRBJ2-1 | . | TRBV5-1 | TGCGCCAGCAGCTTAGGGACTGCTACGAATGAGCAGTTCTTC | CASSLGTATNEQFF
many | TRBJ2-7 | . | TRBV6-2/TRBV6-3 | TGTGCCAGCCCCAACAACCCTATGACCCCGAACTACGAGCAGTACTTC | CASPNNPMTPNYEQYF
few | TRBJ1-6 | . | TRBV18 | TGTGCCAGCTCTCCCAATATCAATTCACCCCTCCACTTT | CASSPNINSPLHF
many | TRBJ2-1 | TRBD2 | TRBV6-4 | TGTGCCAGCAGTAGCGGGACCTACAATGAGCAGTTCTTC | CASSSGTYNEQFF
many | TRBJ2-7 | . | TRBV5-1 | TGCGCCAGCAGCTTGGTAGCAGGAACCTACGAGCAGTACTTC | CASSLVAGTYEQYF
few | TRBJ2-3 | . | TRBV20-1 | TGCAGTGCTAGAGTCTCGGGGGACCCGGGAGATACGCAGTATTTT | CSARVSGDPGDTQYF
. | TRBJ2-3 | . | TRBV9 | TGTGCCAGCAGCGCGATCGTCACAGATACGCAGTATTTT | CASSAIVTDTQYF
. | TRBJ2-3 | . | TRBV12-5 | TGTGCTAGTGCCTGGGGGAGTGGACCAGATACGCAGTATTTT | CASAWGSGPDTQYF
few | TRBJ2-2 | TRBD1 | TRBV4-3 | TGCGCCAGCAGCCATGCAACGACAGGGGGGAACGGGGAGCTGTTTTTT | CASSHATTGGNGELFF
few | TRBJ1-1 | . | TRBV3-1 | TGTGCCAGCAGCCAAGTCTCAGGGAAGGCTGAAGCTTTCTTT | CASSQVSGKAEAFF
many | TRBJ2-5 | TRBD1 | TRBV29-1 | TGCAGCGTTGAAGGGGGACAGGGTGGCCAAGAGACCCAGTACTTC | CSVEGGQGGQETQYF
many | TRBJ2-7 | TRBD1 | TRBV5-1 | TGCGCCAGCAGCTTCGAACCGGGACAGGGCTACGAGCAGTACTTC | CASSFEPGQGYEQYF
few | TRBJ2-3 | TRBD1 | TRBV7-9 | TGTGCCAGCAGCTCCCCTTCGACAGGGGGCACAGATACGCAGTATTTT | CASSSPSTGGTDTQYF
many | TRBJ1-1 | . | TRBV6-1 | TGTGCCAGCAGACGCGGGACTCAATTGAACACTGAAGCTTTCTTT | CASRRGTQLNTEAFF
many | TRBJ2-2 | TRBD1 | TRBV7-9 | TGTGCCAGCAGCCACACCGGGACAGCGAACACCGGGGAGCTGTTTTTT | CASSHTGTANTGELFF
many | TRBJ2-2 | . | TRBV5-1 | TGCGCCAGCAGCACCCCGGGACCAGTCTCCGGGGAGCTGTTTTTT | CASSTPGPVSGELFF
many | TRBJ2-1 | . | TRBV9 | TGTGCCAGCAGCGTAGGTCTAGCGAACAATGAGCAGTTCTTC | CASSVGLANNEQFF
. | TRBJ2-7 | . | TRBV7-9 | TGTGCCAGCAGCTTACAGGCGGGCTCCTACGAGCAGTACTTC | CASSLQAGSYEQYF
. | TRBJ2-5 | . | TRBV9 | TGTGCCAGCAGCGTAGGGGCAGGGTACCAAGAGACCCAGTACTTC | CASSVGAGYQETQYF
many | TRBJ1-2 | TRBD1 | TRBV12-3/TRBV12-4 | TGTGCCAGCACCGAAACAGGGGAAAACCCATATGGCTACACCTTC | CASTETGENPYGYTF
few | TRBJ2-5 | . | TRBV6-2/TRBV6-3 | TGTGCCAGCAGTCCCGTTGGGGTTTCAGGGACCCAGTACTTC | CASSPVGVSGTQYF
few | TRBJ2-6 | . | TRBV18 | TGTGCCAGCTCACCACGATTATCCTCTGGGGCCAACGTCCTGACTTTC | CASSPRLSSGANVLTF
many | TRBJ2-2 | . | TRBV6-2/TRBV6-3 | TGTGCCGCTAGAGAAGGTGGCCGGCGGGAGCTGTTTTTT | CAAREGGRRELFF
few | TRBJ1-1 | . | TRBV28 | TGTGCCAGCAGTTTTAGTAGGGGAGGAGGGACTGAAGCTTTCTTT | CASSFSRGGGTEAFF
. | TRBJ2-2 | TRBD1 | TRBV12-3/TRBV12-4 | TGTGCCAGCAGTAAGACAGGGGCCGGGGAGCTGTTTTTT | CASSKTGAGELFF
few | TRBJ2-5 | TRBD1 | TRBV27 | TGTGCCAGCAGTTCTCTGACAGGGGGCTTGGAGACCCAGTACTTC | CASSSLTGGLETQYF